This T cell receptor beta chain was captured by sequencing in a study of regulatory T cells in long-lasting Graves disease (dated by TCRdb to the early 2020s). As for the study more broadly: Newly diagnosed Graves' disease patients had taken antithyroid drugs for less than 3 months. The study was conducted in China and was registered as a clinical trial. A total of around 35 samples underwent TCR sequencing: roughly 13 from persistent and about 20 from newly diagnosed Graves' disease patients. Patients with persistent Graves' disease were compared with patients with newly diagnosed Graves' disease using TCR sequencing and RNA sequencing of peripheral blood.

The library relied on multiplex PCR. Instrument used: Illumina HiSeq 4000. To build TCR beta libraries, CDR3 regions were amplified by Arm-PCR using iRepertoire HTBI primers. Before sequencing, the PCR products went through gel purification. As for how the authors treated the data: A total of around 66 TRBV and 14 TRBJ segments were identified across samples and were used for gene usage analysis of CDR3 amino acid clonotypes. Filtered high-quality paired reads were merged into contigs using COPE and FqMerger. Contigs were aligned with BLAST to IMGT TRBV, TRBD and TRBJ reference genes, and CDR3 was defined per IMGT. Any clonotype with a frequency above 0.1% was counted as a highly expanded clone. Shannon entropy served as the measure of repertoire diversity, while the Gini coefficient captured V-J evenness. Clonotypes shared by more than one individual were considered public. The public sequencing data were trimmed at Q25 with fastp and processed into clonotypes with MiXCR by TCRdb, which kept only in-frame beta chains. For every CDR3 protein sequence, its rows merge into one entry that carries the most common genes and DNA. The V and J calls shown here were made by TCRdb, not taken from the authors' results. Recorded for this sample are approximately 560,000 distinct CDR3 sequences; about 16% of them occurred a single time. 12% of the sample belongs to the ten largest clones.

Per the publication, the time point label means: newly diagnosed GD, antithyroid drugs for less than 3 months. For both TCR sequencing and RNA sequencing, RNA was extracted from PBMCs in TRIzol. The diagnosis of Graves' disease was made according to American Thyroid Association guidelines. Recruitment of patients was carried out at an endocrinology department in Xi'an, China. From each patient, about 9.7 milliliters of peripheral blood was collected into an EDTA anticoagulant tube. Ficoll Paque Plus density gradient separation was used to isolate PBMCs, and no additional T cell sorting was done. An Agilent 2100 Bioanalyzer and agarose gel were used to check RNA quality, and a NanoDrop 2000 was used to measure RNA concentration. There are 13 amino acids in the CDR3, from cysteine to phenylalanine inclusive. The sequence is cut down to CDR3 DNA, 39 bases in frame from base 1. V is clipped by 4 bases and J by 4 bases, and the sequence between their germline boundaries is 9 bases long. Based on the germline V gene (reference sequence), the CDR1 and CDR2 sequences are MNHEY and SMNVEV.

Summary of the overall study and its limitations: Compared with newly diagnosed patients, patients with persistent Graves' disease had lower TCR Shannon entropy and fewer highly expanded clones, which suggests clonal expansion. The study examined only peripheral blood because the primary lesion, thyroid tissue, could not be accessed. Persistent patients shared more public clonotypes among themselves (around 3,000) than newly diagnosed patients did (nearly 1,000). The authors noted that the small sample size was a limitation that may lower accuracy. Only the TCR beta chain was sequenced and analyzed. TRBV28, TRBJ1-2 and TRBJ2-5 were preferentially used in persistent disease, while TRBV20-1 and TRBJ2-1 were favored in newly diagnosed disease.

This clonotype was recorded many times. Its binding antigen is unknown. Base qualities are not at hand, and no much larger clone is one base apart. These same records also appear under a second study, on T cells in Graves' hyperthyroidism and ophthalmopathy. Looking at the second paper: Stable Graves' hyperthyroidism was defined as the absence of progression to ophthalmopathy over 18 months of follow-up. Hyperthyroidism patients were newly diagnosed, with disease duration under 2 months, and aged 18 to 65 years. Patients with uncontrolled infections, other autoimmune diseases, pregnancy or lactation were excluded. Diagnoses relied on clinical symptoms, serum thyroxine and TRAb, thyroid ultrasound and orbital computed tomography. For the first round of RT-PCR on the TCR CDR3, the HTBI primer set was used together with the Qiagen OneStep RT-PCR kit. Blood samples also contained most of the expanded thyroid clonotypes (frequency above 0.001), which suggests that blood repertoires may reflect thyroid immune responses. A model built on a 13 V-J signature distinguished ophthalmopathy from stable hyperthyroidism, reaching about 88% sensitivity and about 81% specificity in cross-validation and 80%/75% in testing. In validation, progression to ophthalmopathy was predicted by the model with 55% to 71% sensitivity and around 76% specificity, a median of roughly six months before onset. A discovery cohort of roughly 96 patients, about 40 with Graves' ophthalmopathy and 57 with stable Graves' hyperthyroidism, was used to find distinguishing TCR V-J signatures. An independent validation cohort of under 20 hyperthyroidism patients and 17 patients who later progressed to ophthalmopathy tested prospective prediction of ophthalmopathy. The 100 or so discovery patients were randomly divided into training and test sets at a 7:3 ratio. The study also compared thyroid tissue and blood T-cell repertoires from 6 or 7 Graves' hyperthyroidism patients. After sampling, hyperthyroidism patients received methimazole starting at 30 mg daily, and ophthalmopathy patients received high-dose intravenous methylprednisolone. Libraries were constructed in a second round of multiplex PCR, after which size selection and purification were performed. Sequencing of the libraries was done on an Illumina HiSeq2000 using paired-end 100 bp reads. SOAPnuke was used to process the raw data, removing reads that contained adapters or uncalled bases, had a mean Phred below 15, or lacked an exact match to the constant primer or identifier. COPE v1.2.5 was used to merge high-quality paired reads, and clonotypes were defined as unique nucleotide sequences. MiTCR v1.1 was used to align clonotypes to the IMGT TRBV, TRBD and TRBJ reference segments. Analysis was restricted to V-J combinations with a frequency above 0.0001, which covered roughly 99% of repertoires. A TCS score was defined as the ratio between F50 (clonal expansion) and ExV (chaos), using BLOSUM62-based TCRdist between CDR3 peptides within each V-J. Welch's t-statistics and random forest reduced around 510 V-J features to around 14, which were used in a naive Bayes classifier (R e1071). Sample size was not statistically predetermined, and investigators were not blinded to group allocation. The paper describes TCR Vbeta CDR3 sequencing of more than 120 peripheral blood samples, made up of 43 ophthalmopathy patients, over 70 hyperthyroidism patients and approximately 17 progressor patients.

The material sequenced was peripheral blood mononuclear cells (PBMCs), taken at new diagnosis, from a patient treated with antithyroid drugs. The rearranged segments are TRBV27 and TRBJ2-3; the D call is possibly TRBD1 or TRBD2, each sharing 5 bases. This TCR derives from a man younger than 35 with Graves disease. Donor details come from another sample of the same person, matched by shared clones. The CDR3: CASSSRDPDTQYF. The sequenced DNA is TGTGCCAGCAGTTCACGGGACCCAGATACGCAGTATTTT.